What follows describes a single T cell receptor beta chain. This specimen belongs to a study of Ad26.COV2.S vaccination and SARS-CoV-2 variants. The wider study: It was the COV1001 Ad26.COV2.S trial arm that included the donor. Participants got Ad26.COV2.S intramuscularly, once or twice 56 days apart.

V shed 3 bases and J shed 5 bases, with 9 bases lying between them. Germline-derived CDR1 and CDR2 are MNHNS and SASEGT. This CDR3 region has 13 residues. The table came from immunoSEQ multiplex PCR; TCRdb's copy has only in-frame clones and leaves some out. Altogether about 680,000 clones are present, approximately 88% being singletons, with the ten largest covering over 1.3%. The treatment: around 19 received Ad26.COV2.S at low or high dose, single or two shots; roughly five received placebo; per-sample allocation not given. Following the first vaccine or placebo injection, samples were taken on day 63.

The chain employs TRBV6-1 and TRBJ2-3; D uncertain. The input for sequencing was peripheral blood, taken in a trial of Ad26.COV2.S vaccine versus placebo. This receptor was identified in a person aged 18-60 years who received the Ad26.COV2.S COVID-19 vaccine or a placebo. The CDR3 loop is CASSETGEDTQYF. The CDR3 bases are TGTGCCAGCAGTGAGACTGGCGAAGATACGCAGTATTTT.